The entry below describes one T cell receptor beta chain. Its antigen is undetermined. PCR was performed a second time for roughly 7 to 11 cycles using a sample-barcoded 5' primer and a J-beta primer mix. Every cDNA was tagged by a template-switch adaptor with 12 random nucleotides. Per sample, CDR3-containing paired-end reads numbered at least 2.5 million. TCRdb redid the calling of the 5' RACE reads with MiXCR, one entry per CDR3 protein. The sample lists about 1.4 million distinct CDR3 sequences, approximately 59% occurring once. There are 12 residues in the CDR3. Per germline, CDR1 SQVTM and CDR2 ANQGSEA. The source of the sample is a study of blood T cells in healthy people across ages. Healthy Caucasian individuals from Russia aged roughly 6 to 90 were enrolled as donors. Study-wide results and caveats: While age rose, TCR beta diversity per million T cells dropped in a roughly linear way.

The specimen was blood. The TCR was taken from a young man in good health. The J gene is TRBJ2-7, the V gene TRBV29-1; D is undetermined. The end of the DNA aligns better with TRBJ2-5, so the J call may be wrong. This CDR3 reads CSVAGERETQYF. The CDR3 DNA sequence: TGCAGCGTTGCCGGAGAAAGAGAGACCCAGTACTTC.